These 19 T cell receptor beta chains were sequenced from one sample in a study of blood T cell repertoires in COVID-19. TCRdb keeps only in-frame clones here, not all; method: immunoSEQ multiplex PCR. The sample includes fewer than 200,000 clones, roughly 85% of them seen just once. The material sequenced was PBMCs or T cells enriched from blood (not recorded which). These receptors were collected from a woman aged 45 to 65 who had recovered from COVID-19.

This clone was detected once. CDR3 sequence (DNA): TGTGCCAGCAGTACAAACAACAGGGGTCTTGGAAACACCATATATTTT. It translates to CASSTNNRGLGNTIYF. This sequence joins TRBV6-6 and TRBJ1-3; 7 nucleotides line up with TRBD1. V gave up 5 bases and J gave up 3 bases; unmatched junction bases: 10. The germline V gene has CDR1 MNHNY and CDR2 SVGAGI (reference sequence). The CDR3 loop spans 16 amino acids.

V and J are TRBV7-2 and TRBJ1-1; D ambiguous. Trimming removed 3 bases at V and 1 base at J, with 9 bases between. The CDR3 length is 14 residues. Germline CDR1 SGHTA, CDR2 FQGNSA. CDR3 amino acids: CASSLYSPNTEAFF. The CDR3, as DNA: TGTGCCAGCAGCTTGTACAGCCCGAACACTGAAGCTTTCTTT.

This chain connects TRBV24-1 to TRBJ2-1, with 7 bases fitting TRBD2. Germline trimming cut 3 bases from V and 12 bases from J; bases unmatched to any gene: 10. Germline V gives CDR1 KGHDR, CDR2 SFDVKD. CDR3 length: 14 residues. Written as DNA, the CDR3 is TGTGCCACCAGTGATAGCACTAGGGCGGGAGCGCAGTTCTTC. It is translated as CATSDSTRAGAQFF.

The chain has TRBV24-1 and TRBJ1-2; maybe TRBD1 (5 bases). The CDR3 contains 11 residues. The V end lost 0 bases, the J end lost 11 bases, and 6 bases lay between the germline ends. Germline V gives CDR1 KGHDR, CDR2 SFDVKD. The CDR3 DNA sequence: TGTGCCACCAGTGATTTGAGGGGTTACACCTTC. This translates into CATSDLRGYTF.

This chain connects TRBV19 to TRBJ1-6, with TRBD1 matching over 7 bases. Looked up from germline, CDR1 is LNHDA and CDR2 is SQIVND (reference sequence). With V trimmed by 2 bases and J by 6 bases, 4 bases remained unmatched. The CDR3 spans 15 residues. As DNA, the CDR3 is TGTGCCAGTAGTATACAGGGGGGTCGTAATTCACCCCTCCACTTT. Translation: CASSIQGGRNSPLHF.

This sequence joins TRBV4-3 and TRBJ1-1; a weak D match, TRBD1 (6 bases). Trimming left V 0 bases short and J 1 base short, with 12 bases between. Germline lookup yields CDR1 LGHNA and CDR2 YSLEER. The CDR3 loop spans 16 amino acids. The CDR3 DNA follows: TGCGCCAGCAGCCAAGAGACCGGCAGGGGGAACACTGAAGCTTTCTTT. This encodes CASSQETGRGNTEAFF.

CDR3 protein: CSVEEGNQPQHF. The CDR3 DNA is TGCAGCGTTGAGGAGGGCAATCAGCCCCAGCATTTT. V gene TRBV29-1 combines with J gene TRBJ1-5, with D unresolved. Germline V gives CDR1 SQVTM, CDR2 ANQGSEA. CDR3 length equals 12 residues. Trimming cost V 3 bases and J 2 bases, with 5 bases left between them.

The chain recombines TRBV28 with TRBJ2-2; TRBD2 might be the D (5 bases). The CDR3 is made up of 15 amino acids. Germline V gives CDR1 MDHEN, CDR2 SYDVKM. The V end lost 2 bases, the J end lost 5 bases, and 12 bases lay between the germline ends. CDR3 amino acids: CASSLKVEGTGELFF. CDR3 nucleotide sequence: TGTGCCAGCAGTTTAAAGGTCGAGGGTACCGGGGAGCTGTTTTTT.

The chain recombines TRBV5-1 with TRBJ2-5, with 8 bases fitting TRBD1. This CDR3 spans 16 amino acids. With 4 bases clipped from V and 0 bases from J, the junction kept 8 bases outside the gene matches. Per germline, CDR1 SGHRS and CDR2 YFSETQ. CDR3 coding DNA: TGCGCCAGCAGCCCACGAACAGGGGGTTACCAAGAGACCCAGTACTTC. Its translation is CASSPRTGGYQETQYF.

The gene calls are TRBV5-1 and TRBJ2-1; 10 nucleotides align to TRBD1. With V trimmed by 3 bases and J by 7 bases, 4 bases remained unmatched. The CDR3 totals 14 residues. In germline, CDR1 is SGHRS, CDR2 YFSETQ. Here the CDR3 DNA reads TGCGCCAGCAGCTGGGGGACAGGGGAGAATGAGCAGTTCTTC. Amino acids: CASSWGTGENEQFF.

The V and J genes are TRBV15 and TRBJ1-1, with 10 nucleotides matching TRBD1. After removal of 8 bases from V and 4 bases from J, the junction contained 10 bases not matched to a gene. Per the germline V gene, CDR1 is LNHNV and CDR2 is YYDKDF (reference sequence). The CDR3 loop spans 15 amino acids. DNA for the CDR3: TGTGCCACCCGGCGACAGGGGGCGCGTAGCACTGAAGCTTTCTTT. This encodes CATRRQGARSTEAFF.

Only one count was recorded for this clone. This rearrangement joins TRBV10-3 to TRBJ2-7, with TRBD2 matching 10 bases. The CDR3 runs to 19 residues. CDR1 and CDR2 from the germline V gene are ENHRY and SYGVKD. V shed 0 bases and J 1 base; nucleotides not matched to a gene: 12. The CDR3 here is CAISESIVEREGRSYEQYV. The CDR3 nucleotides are TGTGCCATCAGTGAGTCGATAGTAGAGCGGGAGGGCCGGTCCTACGAGCAGTACGTC.

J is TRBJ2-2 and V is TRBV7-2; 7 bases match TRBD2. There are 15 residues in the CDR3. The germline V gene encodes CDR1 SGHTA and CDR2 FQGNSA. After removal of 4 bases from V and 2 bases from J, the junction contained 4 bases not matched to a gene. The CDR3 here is CASSSASGNTGELFF. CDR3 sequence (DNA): TGTGCCAGCAGCTCCGCTAGCGGCAACACCGGGGAGCTGTTTTTT.

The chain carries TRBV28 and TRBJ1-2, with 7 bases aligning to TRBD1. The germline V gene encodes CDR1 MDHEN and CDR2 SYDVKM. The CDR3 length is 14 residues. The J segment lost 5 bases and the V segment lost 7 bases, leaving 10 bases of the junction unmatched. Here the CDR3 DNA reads TGTGCCAGCACTCTCGACAGGGCCGATTATGGCTACACCTTC. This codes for CASTLDRADYGYTF.

CDR3 residues: CATSRSKTEQYV. The DNA of the CDR3 is TGTGCCACCAGCAGGAGCAAGACAGAGCAGTACGTC. The V call is TRBV15, the J call TRBJ2-7; D is undetermined. The germline CDR1 and CDR2 sequences are LNHNV and YYDKDF (reference sequence). The CDR3 sequence is 12 residues long. The germline V and J ends were trimmed by 3 bases and 7 bases, with 10 bases remaining between them.

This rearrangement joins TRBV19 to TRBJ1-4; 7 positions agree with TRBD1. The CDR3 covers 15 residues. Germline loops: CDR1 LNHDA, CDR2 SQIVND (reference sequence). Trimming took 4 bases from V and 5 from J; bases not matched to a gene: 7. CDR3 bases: TGTGCCAGTAGTAGCTACGGGACAGCAAATGAAAAACTGTTTTTT. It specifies CASSSYGTANEKLFF.

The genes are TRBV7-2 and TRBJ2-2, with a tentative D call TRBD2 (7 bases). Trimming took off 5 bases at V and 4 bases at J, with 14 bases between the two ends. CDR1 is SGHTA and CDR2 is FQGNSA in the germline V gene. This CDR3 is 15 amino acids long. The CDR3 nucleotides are TGTGCCAGCAGCGTACAGGGCGGGGGCACCGGGGAGCTGTTTTTT. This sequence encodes CASSVQGGGTGELFF.

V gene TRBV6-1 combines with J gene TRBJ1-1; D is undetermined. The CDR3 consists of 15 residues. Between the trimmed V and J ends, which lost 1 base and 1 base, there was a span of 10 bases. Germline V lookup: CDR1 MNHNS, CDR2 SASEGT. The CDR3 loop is CASSEEFARNTEAFF. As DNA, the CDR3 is TGTGCCAGCAGTGAAGAGTTCGCGAGGAACACTGAAGCTTTCTTT.

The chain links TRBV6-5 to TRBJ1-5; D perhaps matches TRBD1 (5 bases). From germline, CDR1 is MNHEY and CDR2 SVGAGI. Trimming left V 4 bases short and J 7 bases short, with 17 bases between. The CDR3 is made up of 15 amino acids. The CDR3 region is CASSSPKTSGQPQHF. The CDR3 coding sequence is TGTGCCAGCAGTTCGCCCAAAACCTCAGGGCAGCCCCAGCATTTT.